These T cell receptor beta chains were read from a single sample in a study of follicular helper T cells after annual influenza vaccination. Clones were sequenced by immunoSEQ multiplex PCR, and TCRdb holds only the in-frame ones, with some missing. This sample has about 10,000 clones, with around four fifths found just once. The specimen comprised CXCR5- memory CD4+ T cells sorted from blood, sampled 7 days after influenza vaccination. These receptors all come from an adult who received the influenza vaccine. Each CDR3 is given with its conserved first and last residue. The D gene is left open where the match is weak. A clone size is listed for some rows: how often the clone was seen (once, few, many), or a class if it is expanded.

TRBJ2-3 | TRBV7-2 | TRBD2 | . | TGTGCCAGCAGCCTAGGGTCGGGGGGAGGTAATACGCAGTATTTT | CASSLGSGGGNTQYF
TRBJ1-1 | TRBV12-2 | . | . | TGTGCAAGTCGCTTAGCCTTCCGAATCCAGGGATGCACTGAAGCTTTCTTT | CASRLAFRIQGCTEAFF
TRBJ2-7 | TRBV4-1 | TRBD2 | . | TGCGCCAGCAGCCGACTAGGACTAGCGGGGAACGAGCAGTACTTC | CASSRLGLAGNEQYF
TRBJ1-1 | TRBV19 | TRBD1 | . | TGTGCCACTGGGACAGGGGGAGTGAACACTGAAGCTTTCTTT | CATGTGGVNTEAFF
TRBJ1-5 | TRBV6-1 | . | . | TGTGCCAGCAGTCAACGGACGGGCCCTGGGCAGCCCCAGCATTTT | CASSQRTGPGQPQHF
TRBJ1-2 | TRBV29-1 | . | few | TGCAGCGTTACAGCATCCTATGGCTACACCTTC | CSVTASYGYTF
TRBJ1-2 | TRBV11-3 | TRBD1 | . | TGTGCCAGCAGCTCAGACAACCCGGGACAGGGTTCTAGGGGCTACACCTTC | CASSSDNPGQGSRGYTF
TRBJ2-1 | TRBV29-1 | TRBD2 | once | TGCAGCGTTGAGGGTCTAGCGGGGGGCCCATCCTACAATGAGCAGTTCTTC | CSVEGLAGGPSYNEQFF
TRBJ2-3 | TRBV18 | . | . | TGTGCCAGCTCACCACCGGACCTAGATACGCAGTATTTT | CASSPPDLDTQYF
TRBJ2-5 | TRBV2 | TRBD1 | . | TGTGCCAGCAGCGGGACAGGGGGGTACCAAGAGACCCAGTACTTC | CASSGTGGYQETQYF
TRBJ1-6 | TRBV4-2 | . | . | TGTGCCAGCAGCCAATCCGCCGCTACAGATAATTCACCCCTCCACTTT | CASSQSAATDNSPLHF
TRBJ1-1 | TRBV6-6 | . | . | TGTGCCAGCAGACAGGGAGGAGCTTTCTTT | CASRQGGAFF
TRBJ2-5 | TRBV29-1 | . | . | TGCAGCGTTGAAAGGGGGATTCGCGAGACCCAGTACTTC | CSVERGIRETQYF
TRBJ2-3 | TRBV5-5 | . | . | TGTGCCAGCAGCTTGGAAAGGGCGACGCAGTATTTT | CASSLERATQYF
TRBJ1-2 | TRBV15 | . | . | TGTGCCACCAGCAGAGCCCGTGAAGGGGAGAGGTATGGCTACACCTTC | CATSRAREGERYGYTF
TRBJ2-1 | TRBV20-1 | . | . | TGCAGTGCAGAGGGAGGAAATGAGCAGTTCTTC | CSAEGGNEQFF
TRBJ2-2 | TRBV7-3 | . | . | TGTGCCAGCAGCCGCACTGCGGGGAACACCGGGGAGCTGTTTTTT | CASSRTAGNTGELFF
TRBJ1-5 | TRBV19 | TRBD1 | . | TGTGCCGGCTCGACAGGGTTGGGGGGTCAGCCCCAGCATTTT | CAGSTGLGGQPQHF
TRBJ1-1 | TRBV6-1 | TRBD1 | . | TGTGCCAGCAGATCAGGGGGCTTGGACACTGAAGCTTTCTTT | CASRSGGLDTEAFF
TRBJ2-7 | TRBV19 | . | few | TGTGCCAGTAGTGCAATAGGGGGGTACGGAGAGCAGTACTTC | CASSAIGGYGEQYF
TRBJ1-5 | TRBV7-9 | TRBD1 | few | TGTGCCAGCAGCTTACGCCCAGGGACAGTAGCAAATCAGCCCCAGCATTTT | CASSLRPGTVANQPQHF
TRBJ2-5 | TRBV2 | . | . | TGTGCCATTCGTATGTGGGGGCGGGAGACCCAGTACTTC | CAIRMWGRETQYF
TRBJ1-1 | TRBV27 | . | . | TGTGCCAGCAGTTTAGGGGGGCGCGGCACTGAAGCTTTCTTT | CASSLGGRGTEAFF
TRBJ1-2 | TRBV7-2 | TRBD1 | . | TGTGCCAGCAGCCTCACGGGACAGGGCGGCTATGGCTACACCTTC | CASSLTGQGGYGYTF
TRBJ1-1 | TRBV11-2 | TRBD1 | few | TGTGCCAGCAGCTTAGGCTCGGGACAGGGGCGAACTGAAGCTTTCTTT | CASSLGSGQGRTEAFF
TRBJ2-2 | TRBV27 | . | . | TGTGCCAGCAGTTTAACTAGAAACACCGGGGAGCTGTTTTTT | CASSLTRNTGELFF
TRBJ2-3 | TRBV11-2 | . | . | TGTGCCAGCGGACGACGGTATACGCAGTATTTT | CASGRRYTQYF
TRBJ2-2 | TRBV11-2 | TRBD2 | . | TGTGCCAGCAGTTTTAGGCGGGGGGGCGAAGAGAACACCGGGGAGCTGTTTTTT | CASSFRRGGEENTGELFF
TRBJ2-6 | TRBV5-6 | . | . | TGTGCCAGCAGCGCACCGGGACGGAGCTCTGGGGCCAACGTCCTGACTTTC | CASSAPGRSSGANVLTF
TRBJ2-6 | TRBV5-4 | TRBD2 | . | TGTGCCAGCAGCCCGCGGGGGGCTGGCAGTGGGGCCAACGTCCTGACTTTC | CASSPRGAGSGANVLTF
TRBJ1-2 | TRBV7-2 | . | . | TGTGCCAGCAGCCCTAGGGGAGGGGTTGCCTATGGCTACACCTTC | CASSPRGGVAYGYTF
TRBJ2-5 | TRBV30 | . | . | TGTGCCTGGGGGGTCGGGGAGACCCAGTACTTC | CAWGVGETQYF
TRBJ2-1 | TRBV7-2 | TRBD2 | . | TGTGCCAGCACCCGACTAGCGGGGGTTACTGAGCAGTTCTTC | CASTRLAGVTEQFF
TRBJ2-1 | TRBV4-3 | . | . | TGCGCCAGCAGCCAAGATCTAAGATTGGCCTCGGGTGAGCAGTTCTTC | CASSQDLRLASGEQFF
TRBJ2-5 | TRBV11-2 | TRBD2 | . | TGTGCCAGCAGCTCCCCCCTGGGCGGGGGGGCCCTTTCGGAGACCCAGTACTTC | CASSSPLGGGALSETQYF
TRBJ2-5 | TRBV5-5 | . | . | TGTGCCAGCAGCTTATCCAGGGTCGAGACCCAGTACTTC | CASSLSRVETQYF
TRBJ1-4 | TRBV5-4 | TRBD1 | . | TGTGCCAGCAGCTCCCGGGACAGGGGGCGAAAACTGTTTTTT | CASSSRDRGRKLFF
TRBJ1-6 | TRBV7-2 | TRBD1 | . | TGTGCCAGCAGCTTAGTACCCTCCGAACAGGGGTGGAATTCACCCCTCCACTTT | CASSLVPSEQGWNSPLHF
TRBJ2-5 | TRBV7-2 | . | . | TGTGCCAGCAGCTTAGGGCCCAGCCAAGAGACCCAGTACTTC | CASSLGPSQETQYF
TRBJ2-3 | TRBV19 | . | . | TGTGCCAGTAGTATGAGTGGCACAGATACGCAGTATTTT | CASSMSGTDTQYF
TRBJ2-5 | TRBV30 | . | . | TGTGCCTGGGAAGGTGGGTACCAAGAGACCCAGTACTTC | CAWEGGYQETQYF
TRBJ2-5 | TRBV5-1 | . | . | TGCGCCAGCAGCTTGGTATGGGAAGAGACCCAGTACTTC | CASSLVWEETQYF
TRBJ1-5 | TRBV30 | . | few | TGTGCCTGGAGTGGCGCGCATTATCAGCCCCAGCATTTT | CAWSGAHYQPQHF
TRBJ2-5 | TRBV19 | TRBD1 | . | TGTGCCAGTAGTACTTGGGACAGGGAAGAGACCCAGTACTTC | CASSTWDREETQYF
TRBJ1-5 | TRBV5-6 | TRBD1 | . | TGTGCCAGCAGCTCCAGGACAGGGTGGACCAATCAGCCCCAGCATTTT | CASSSRTGWTNQPQHF
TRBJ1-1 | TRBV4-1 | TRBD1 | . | TGCGCCAGCAGCCAAGGGAGGGGCCGGGACAGGGATACTGAAGCTTTCTTT | CASSQGRGRDRDTEAFF
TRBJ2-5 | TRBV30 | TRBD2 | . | TGTGCCTGGGATTATAGCGGGGTTTTCCCAGAGACCCAGTACTTC | CAWDYSGVFPETQYF
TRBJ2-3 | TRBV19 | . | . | TGTGCCAGTAACTTTCGGGTGGCCACAGATACGCAGTATTTT | CASNFRVATDTQYF
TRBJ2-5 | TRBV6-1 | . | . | TGTGCCAGCAGTGAAGGTTCGGCAGGGAAAGAGACCCAGTACTTC | CASSEGSAGKETQYF
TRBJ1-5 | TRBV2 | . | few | TGTGCCAGCAGTGAGTCAGGGTGGAAGGGTCAGCCCCAGCATTTT | CASSESGWKGQPQHF
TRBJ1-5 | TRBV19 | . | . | TGTGCCAGTGGTTGGGGGTTCCAGCCCCAGCATTTT | CASGWGFQPQHF
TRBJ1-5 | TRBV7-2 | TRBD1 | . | TGTGCCAGCAGCTTTTTCGGACAGGGGGGCGGTAATAGCCAGCCCCAGCATTTT | CASSFFGQGGGNSQPQHF
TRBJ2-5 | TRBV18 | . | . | TGTGCCAGCTCACCTAGAACCCGGGCCCAAGAGACCCAGTACTTC | CASSPRTRAQETQYF
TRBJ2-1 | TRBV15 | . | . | TGTGCCACCAGCAGAGATCACCCACAAGTGGCCTACAATGAGCAGTTCTTC | CATSRDHPQVAYNEQFF
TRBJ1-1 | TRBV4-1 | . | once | TGCGCCAGCAGCCAAGGACAGAACATGAACACTGAAGCTTTCTTT | CASSQGQNMNTEAFF
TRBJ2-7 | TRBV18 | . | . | TGTGCCAGCTCACCACGTCGGCCCGAGCAGTACTTC | CASSPRRPEQYF
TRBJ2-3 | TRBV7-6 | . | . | TGTGCCAGCAGCATGACAGGAAGCACAGATACGCAGTATTTT | CASSMTGSTDTQYF
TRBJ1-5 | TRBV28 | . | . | TGTGCCAGCAGTTTCTCCCTCTTGGCCGATAGCAATCAGCCCCAGCATTTT | CASSFSLLADSNQPQHF
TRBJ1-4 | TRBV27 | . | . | TGTGCCAGCAGTCCCAAGTGGGGGGCGATTCCGAGTGAAAAACTGTTTTTT | CASSPKWGAIPSEKLFF